One sample yielded the 16 T cell receptor beta chains listed below, sequenced in a study of T cell responses to AZD1222 COVID-19 vaccine. Clones were sequenced by immunoSEQ multiplex PCR, and TCRdb holds only the in-frame ones, with some missing. The sample shows about 76,000 clones, around 80% of them seen only once. The specimen comprised peripheral blood, sampled 28 days after the second dose of the MenACWY control vaccine. The receptors derive from an adult who received the MenACWY meningococcal vaccine as a control.

The genes are TRBV11-2 and TRBJ2-2; tentatively, D is TRBD2 (6 bases). Trimming took off 1 base at V and 0 bases at J, with 9 bases between the two ends. The CDR3 runs to 16 residues. Germline lookup yields CDR1 SGHAT and CDR2 FQNNGV. CDR3 loop: CASSLVPGANTGELFF. CDR3 in DNA: TGTGCCAGCAGCTTAGTCCCGGGAGCGAACACCGGGGAGCTGTTTTTT.

The chain is built from TRBV5-1 and TRBJ1-1; D ambiguous. With 4 bases removed from V and 4 bases from J, the gap between germline ends came to 23 bases. The CDR3 sequence is 17 residues long. Germline CDR1 reads SGHRS; CDR2 reads YFSETQ. The CDR3 bases are TGCGCCAGCAGCGCCTCAGATCTCCGGGTTAGGATCACTGAAGCTTTCTTT. Encoded protein: CASSASDLRVRITEAFF.

This clone was detected only a few times. The V gene is TRBV19, the J gene TRBJ1-2; 10 bases fit TRBD1. The J segment lost 2 bases and the V segment lost 9 bases, leaving 12 bases of the junction unmatched. The CDR3 covers 16 residues. Germline CDR1 is LNHDA and CDR2 is SQIVND (reference sequence). The CDR3 nucleotides are TGTGCCAGCCGAGAGATGGGGGGACAGGGGAACTATGGCTACACCTTC. Amino acid sequence: CASREMGGQGNYGYTF.

CDR3 bases: TGTGCCAGCAGCGCTAGATGGGACGGGGAGCTGTTTTTT. Translation: CASSARWDGELFF. The rearrangement links TRBV5-6 to TRBJ2-2; D gene unclear. Germline CDR1 is SGHDT and CDR2 is YYEEEE. V shed 4 bases and J shed 7 bases, with 11 bases lying between them. The CDR3 is 13 amino acids.

This chain connects TRBV5-1 to TRBJ1-1; D is undetermined. This CDR3 is built from 14 residues. V was cut by 2 bases and J by 4 bases, with 12 bases left in between. The germline CDR1 and CDR2 sequences are SGHRS and YFSETQ. This CDR3 reads CASSFGVGTTEAFF. In DNA form, the CDR3 reads TGCGCCAGCAGCTTCGGGGTTGGTACCACTGAAGCTTTCTTT. The whole variable domain, remainder taken from reference TRBV5-1 and TRBJ1-1, is KAGVTQTPRYLIKTRGQQVTLSCSPISGHRSVSWYQQTPGQGLQFLFEYFSETQRNKGNFPGRFSGRQFSNSRSEMNVSTLELGDSALYLCASSFGVGTTEAFFGQGTRLTVV.

The chain employs TRBV7-9 and TRBJ1-3; D is unclear. Germline V lookup: CDR1 SEHNR, CDR2 FQNEAQ (reference sequence). CDR3 length: 13 amino acids. V was trimmed by 3 bases and J by 0 bases, leaving 3 bases between them. CDR3 DNA sequence: TGTGCCAGCAGCTTCATCTCTGGAAACACCATATATTTT. This translates into CASSFISGNTIYF. The full variable domain, in which reference TRBV7-9 and TRBJ1-3 provide the parts outside the CDR3, is DTGVSQNPRHKITKRGQNVTFRCDPISEHNRLYWYRQTLGQGPEFLTYFQNEAQLEKSRLLSDRFSAERPKGSFSTLEIQRTEQGDSAMYLCASSFISGNTIYFGEGSWLTVV.

This chain joins TRBV19 and TRBJ1-1; no firm D call. This CDR3 has 13 residues. The V end lost 4 bases, the J end lost 5 bases, and 11 bases lay between the germline ends. CDR1 and CDR2 (germline): LNHDA, SQIVND (reference sequence). Written as DNA, the CDR3 is TGTGCCAGTAGTAGTTGGGGTGGAACTGAAGCTTTCTTT. This gives the protein CASSSWGGTEAFF.

This clone was seen once. The chain employs TRBV4-2 and TRBJ2-5; weak D call: TRBD1 (5 bases). Trimming took off 0 bases at V and 5 bases at J, with 13 bases between the two ends. This CDR3 has 15 amino acids. CDR1 and CDR2 from the germline V gene are LGHNA and YNFKEQ. Written as DNA, the CDR3 is TGTGCCAGCAGCCAAGATCCCAGGGTCTGGGAGACCCAGTACTTC. It codes for CASSQDPRVWETQYF.

The chain is built from TRBV4-1 and TRBJ1-4, with unresolved D. V lost 5 bases and J 3 bases, leaving 13 bases between the germline ends. From germline, CDR1 is MGHRA and CDR2 YSYEKL. The CDR3 sequence is 15 residues long. CDR3 nucleotide sequence: TGCGCCAGCAGCGATCCTGGGGTGGCTAATGAAAAACTGTTTTTT. Protein sequence: CASSDPGVANEKLFF.

Remarks on this clone: At one of its ends the junction is not consistent with the germline gene, which may arise from a read error. The chain couples TRBV7-3 to TRBJ2-7, with a weak D call TRBD2 (6 bases). This CDR3 has 11 amino acids. The V gene's germline CDR1 is SGHTA and CDR2 FQGTGA. The CDR3 nucleotides read TGTGCCAGCAGCTCCGGGACTGTCGCAGGCTTC. This sequence encodes CASSSGTVAGF.

This clone has only a few counts. The CDR3 reads CASSLVEREIYNEQFF. In nucleotides, the CDR3 is TGTGCCAGCAGCTTAGTCGAGCGGGAGATTTACAATGAGCAGTTCTTC. J is TRBJ2-1 and V is TRBV7-6; 8 positions match TRBD2. Germline V gives CDR1 SGHVS, CDR2 FNYEAQ. This CDR3 is built from 16 residues. J was trimmed by 4 bases and V by 1 base; bases with no gene match: 6. Based on the CDR3 plus reference TRBV7-6 and TRBJ2-1, the full variable domain is GAGVSQSPRYKVTKRGQDVALRCDPISGHVSLYWYRQALGQGPEFLTYFNYEAQQDKSGLPNDRFSAERPEGSISTLTIQRTEQRDSAMYRCASSLVEREIYNEQFFGPGTRLTVL.

The chain recombines TRBV6-5 with TRBJ1-1, with 7 positions matching TRBD1. The germline V gene has CDR1 MNHEY and CDR2 SVGAGI. The CDR3 runs to 14 residues. The V and J ends lost 7 bases and 1 base, in that order; junction bases with no gene match: 6. This chain's CDR3 is CASNPQGKNTEAFF. The CDR3 region has the DNA TGTGCCAGCAACCCACAGGGGAAGAACACTGAAGCTTTCTTT.

The J gene is TRBJ1-1, the V gene TRBV28, with D uncertain. CDR3 size: 15 residues. Germline V gene data show CDR1 as MDHEN and CDR2 as SYDVKM. V was cut by 5 bases and J by 0 bases, with 13 bases left in between. Written as DNA, the CDR3 is TGTGCCAGCAGTCGACCCGGACGGATGAACACTGAAGCTTTCTTT. This codes for CASSRPGRMNTEAFF. The whole variable domain, remainder taken from reference TRBV28 and TRBJ1-1, is DVKVTQSSRYLVKRTGEKVFLECVQDMDHENMFWYRQDPGLGLRLIYFSYDVKMKEKGDIPEGYSVSREKKERFSLILESASTNQTSMYLCASSRPGRMNTEAFFGQGTRLTVV.

This clone has only a few counts. The chain combines TRBV11-1 with TRBJ1-1; D unclear. The CDR3 runs 13 residues. Trimming stripped 2 bases from V and 3 bases from J, with 7 bases between. Germline values: CDR1 SGHAT, CDR2 FQDESV (reference sequence). CDR3 region: CASSLWQDTEAFF. CDR3 nucleotide sequence: TGTGCCAGCAGCTTATGGCAGGACACTGAAGCTTTCTTT.

The V gene is TRBV15, the J gene TRBJ2-3; 10 bases are a match to TRBD2. V was clipped by 8 bases and J by 3 bases; unmatched bases: 2. The CDR3 extends over 13 amino acids. Germline CDR1 is LNHNV and CDR2 is YYDKDF (reference sequence). CDR3 in amino acids: CATQRGGTDTQYF. CDR3 DNA: TGTGCCACCCAGCGGGGGGGTACAGATACGCAGTATTTT.

V and J are TRBV6-5 and TRBJ1-1; D might be TRBD1 (5 bases). The CDR3 runs to 13 residues. V lost 6 bases and J lost 4, with 12 bases in between. The germline V gene encodes CDR1 MNHEY and CDR2 SVGAGI. This CDR3 reads CASRPQGSTEAFF. The CDR3 DNA reads TGTGCCAGCAGACCTCAGGGATCCACTGAAGCTTTCTTT.